This T cell receptor (beta chain) derives from a study of blood T cells in healthy people across ages. Study at large: The capture of about one barcoded beta molecule per two T cells was achieved by template switching.

Primers used in a second PCR of about 6 to 11 cycles were a sample-barcoded 5' primer and a J-beta primer mix. MiXCR, run by TCRdb on the 5' RACE reads, gives a single entry per CDR3 protein. The sample consists of about 1 million distinct CDR3 sequences, more than 35% of them appearing once. As regards this clonotype: Its antigen is as yet unknown.

The V gene lost 6 bases and the J gene lost 0 bases, with 12 bases spanning the gap. The CDR3 contains 15 residues. Germline V lookup: CDR1 SEHNR, CDR2 FQNEAQ (reference sequence). Individuals who donated were healthy Caucasians from Russia aged about 6 to 100. Study-wide points: Getting older went along with TCR beta diversity per million T cells dropping roughly linearly. Observed TCR beta diversity showed a strong correlation with the percentage of naive T cells as measured by flow cytometry.

The TCR was taken from a woman aged 55-69 years in good health. Sequenced input: blood. The V and J genes are TRBV7-9 and TRBJ2-1, with a weak D call TRBD2 (6 bases). CDR3 DNA: TGTGCCAGCAGTGAGAGCGGGTACTCCTACAATGAGCAGTTCTTC. The encoded protein is CASSESGYSYNEQFF.